This record looks at one T cell receptor (beta chain) sequence and its context. Its antigen is currently unknown. This entry belongs to a study of vaccination and CD4 T cells after COVID-19. Overall study context: Samples after vaccination came a median approximately 73 days past dose two, ranging 14 to 241.

TCRdb re-called the PCR reads through MiXCR, storing one row per CDR3 protein. The table shows about 15,000 distinct CDR3 sequences, with approximately 69% occurring only once. Overall study results and limits: A median of roughly 87% of reactive clones, in convalescent patients, became evident only post-vaccination.

The length of the CDR3 is 15 residues. The V gene's germline CDR1 is MNHEY and CDR2 SVGAGI. Trimming removed 0 bases from V and 3 bases from J, with 12 bases in between. The chain is built from TRBV6-5 and TRBJ2-7, with D possibly being TRBD2 (5 bases). The receptor was derived from a human donor who had recovered from COVID-19. Sequences were derived from CD4+ T cells from blood, sampled after SARS-CoV-2 vaccination. CDR3 DNA sequence: TGTGCCAGCAGTTACTCGACTACTTCCTTCTACGAGCAGTACTTC. It codes for CASSYSTTSFYEQYF.